A single sample is the source of the 4 T cell receptor beta chains below, sequenced in a study of blood T cells in healthy people across ages (dated by TCRdb to about 2015). The library relied on 5' RACE. The instrument given in TCRdb is Illumina HiSeq 2500. A second 7 to 11 cycle PCR used a sample-barcoded 5' primer and a J-beta primer mix. Starting from the raw public reads, TCRdb applied fastp trimming at Q25, assembled clones with MiXCR and retained in-frame beta chains. When rows share a CDR3 protein, they turn into one entry using the most common DNA and genes. This sample is represented by roughly 800,000 distinct CDR3 sequences; around 25% of them were singletons. The ten largest clones take up 9% to 9.5% of the sample. These sequences were also reported in another study, on T cells of mothers and their children.

The sequencing sample was made of blood. These receptors were obtained from a boy between 10 and 17 years old in good health.

This chain connects TRBV6-6 to TRBJ2-1; 9 nucleotides agree with TRBD1. Germline V gives CDR1 MNHNY, CDR2 SVGAGI (reference sequence). Trimming removed 4 bases from V and 8 bases from J; junction bases left unmatched: 12. The CDR3 has 16 residues. The CDR3 region is CASSLTGTGKVYEQFF. The CDR3 bases are TGTGCCAGCAGTTTGACCGGGACAGGGAAAGTCTATGAGCAGTTCTTC.

This clonotype was seen only a few times. The rearrangement uses TRBV3-1 and TRBJ1-4, with TRBD1 as a possible D gene (5 bases). This CDR3 region has 14 residues. The V gene's germline CDR1 is LGHDT and CDR2 YNNKEL (reference sequence). With 0 bases removed from V and 7 bases from J, the gap between germline ends came to 9 bases. The DNA for the CDR3 is TGTGCCAGCAGCCAAGACCCCGGGGGTGAAAAACTGTTTTTT. Protein sequence: CASSQDPGGEKLFF.

This clonotype has more than one count but fewer than ten. The CDR3 region is CSVEGRQGRDEQYF. In DNA, the CDR3 is TGCAGCGTTGAGGGAAGACAGGGGAGGGACGAGCAGTACTTC. The chain uses TRBV29-1 and TRBJ2-7; D might be TRBD1 (8 bases). The CDR3 has 14 amino acids. V was cut by 3 bases and J by 5 bases, with 17 bases left in between. In germline, CDR1 is SQVTM, CDR2 ANQGSEA.

This clonotype came up once. The chain links TRBV20-1 to TRBJ2-1; TRBD2 is a possible D gene (5 bases). Deletions cut 5 bases from V and 8 bases from J, with 16 bases between. This CDR3 is built from 13 residues. CDR1 and CDR2 (germline): DFQATT, SNEGSKA (reference sequence). CDR3 DNA sequence: TGCAGTGCTCAACTAGGAGTGGGAGATGAGCAGTTCTTC. Its translation: CSAQLGVGDEQFF.